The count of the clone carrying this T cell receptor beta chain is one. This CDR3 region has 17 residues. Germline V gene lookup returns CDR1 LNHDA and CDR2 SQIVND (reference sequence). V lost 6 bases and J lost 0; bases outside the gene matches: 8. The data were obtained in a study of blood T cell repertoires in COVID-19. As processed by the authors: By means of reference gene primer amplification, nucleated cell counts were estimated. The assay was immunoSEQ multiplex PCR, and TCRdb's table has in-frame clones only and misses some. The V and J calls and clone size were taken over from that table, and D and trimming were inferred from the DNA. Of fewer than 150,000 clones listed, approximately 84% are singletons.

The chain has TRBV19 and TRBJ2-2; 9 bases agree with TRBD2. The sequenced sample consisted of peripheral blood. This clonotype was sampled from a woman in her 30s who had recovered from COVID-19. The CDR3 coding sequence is TGTGCCAGTAGCGGCGGGGGGGCCAATGCGAACACCGGGGAGCTGTTTTTT. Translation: CASSGGGANANTGELFF.